The entry that follows covers one T cell receptor (beta chain) sequence. Its matching antigen is unknown. It was with 60 Vbeta and 13 Jbeta primers that the PCR ran. Using immunoSEQ multiplex PCR, the repertoire was profiled, and TCRdb retains in-frame clones only, with some absent. The sample has roughly 80,000 clones; approximately 80% are singletons. The data were taken from a study of cytomegalovirus exposure and HLA in healthy donors. Study background: The Caucasian-associated ancestry cluster held more than 80% of 300 to 450 genotyped donors. Findings and limits, study-wide: Certain sequence variants were highly shared and formed a cluster, and this cluster was likely a sequencing artifact.

This receptor was taken from a woman aged 30 to 39 in good health and CMV-seronegative. Material: PBMCs.

The CDR3 region is CAWDKNNSPLHF. The CDR3 nucleotides read TGTGCCTGGGACAAAAATAATTCACCCCTCCACTTT. The rearrangement links TRBV30 to TRBJ1-6; D is unclear. CDR3 length equals 12 residues. The V gene's germline CDR1 is GTSNPN and CDR2 SVGIG (reference sequence). The V end lost 5 bases, the J end lost 5 bases, and 7 bases lay between the germline ends.